A selection of T cell receptor beta chains follows, all from one sample in a study of T cells in Graves' hyperthyroidism and ophthalmopathy. TCRdb ran MiXCR on the multiplex PCR reads and lists one entry per CDR3 protein. Of almost 500,000 distinct CDR3 sequences in the sample, approximately 22% are singletons; the top ten hold roughly 49%. The sample taken for sequencing was blood. The receptors derive from a woman aged 70-85 years with Graves' ophthalmopathy. The CDR3 runs from the conserved cysteine through the conserved F or W. Fields, in order: D gene, clone size, J gene, V gene, CDR3 DNA, CDR3 protein. A D gene is named only where the DNA matches it firmly. Only part of the rows carry a size: once, few, many, or a class if the clone is expanded.

- | few | TRBJ1-5 | TRBV10-3 | TGTGCCATCAGTGAGTCAGGTTCATCAGGCGGACAGCCCCAGCATTTT | CAISESGSSGGQPQHF
TRBD1 | - | TRBJ2-2 | TRBV5-8 | TGTGCCAGCAGCACGGGACAGCACACCGGGGAGCTGTTTTTT | CASSTGQHTGELFF
TRBD1 | few | TRBJ2-1 | TRBV6-1 | TGTGCCAGCAAGGGACAGGGGACTCGTGAGCAGTTCTTC | CASKGQGTREQFF
TRBD2 | - | TRBJ2-2 | TRBV20-1 | TGCAGTGCTAGTCAATCTAGCGGAGGGACCGGGGAGCTGTTTTTT | CSASQSSGGTGELFF
TRBD2 | few | TRBJ2-2 | TRBV30 | TGTGCCTGGAGGGGACTAGCAGTGACCGGGGAGCTGTTTTTT | CAWRGLAVTGELFF
- | few | TRBJ2-6 | TRBV12-3/TRBV12-4 | TGTGCCAGCAGTTTCTTCGGTCGCTCTGGGGCCAACGTCCTGACTTTC | CASSFFGRSGANVLTF
- | few | TRBJ1-1 | TRBV30 | TGTGCCTGGAGTGCGAATTACAGAGCTTTCTTT | CAWSANYRAFF
- | few | TRBJ1-4 | TRBV9 | TGTGCCAGCAGCGAGACAGCTAATGAAAAACTGTTTTTT | CASSETANEKLFF
- | - | TRBJ2-3 | TRBV4-1 | TGCGCCAGCGGCCTCAGACGGGAGGATACGCAGTATTTT | CASGLRREDTQYF
- | - | TRBJ2-7 | TRBV7-2 | TGTGCCAGCAGCTCGATCTCCTACGAGCAGTGCTTC | CASSSISYEQCF
TRBD1 | - | TRBJ1-3 | TRBV3-1 | TGTGCCAGCAGCCCGGACAGGGGGGTAGGAAACACCATATATTTT | CASSPDRGVGNTIYF
- | - | TRBJ2-5 | TRBV6-1 | TGTGCCAGCAGTGAAGCGGAGGGGGAGTGGGAGACCCAGTACTTC | CASSEAEGEWETQYF
- | - | TRBJ2-6 | TRBV6-5 | TGTGCCAGCAGTTACCTGGGGGACGGGGCCAACGTCCTGACTTTC | CASSYLGDGANVLTF
- | - | TRBJ1-1 | TRBV25-1 | TGTGCCAGCAGGATGAGCAGGGGAGGTGAAGCTTTCTTT | CASRMSRGGEAFF
- | few | TRBJ1-1 | TRBV19 | TGTGCCAGTAGTATATCGACGGAGAACACTGAAGCTTTCTTT | CASSISTENTEAFF
- | few | TRBJ1-2 | TRBV6-1 | TGTGCCAGCAGTGAGCCCGGGACCTCGAACTATGGCTACACCTTC | CASSEPGTSNYGYTF
TRBD2 | - | TRBJ2-1 | TRBV24-1 | TGTGCCACCAGTGATTTGAATGGGGCGGGAGGGTTTTTTGAGCAGTTCTTC | CATSDLNGAGGFFEQFF
- | few | TRBJ2-7 | TRBV7-2 | TGTGCCAGCAGCTTAGGGCGCATGAACGAGCAGTACTTC | CASSLGRMNEQYF
- | - | TRBJ1-1 | TRBV6-2/TRBV6-3 | TGTGCCGCAAAAGATCCGAACACTGAAGCTTTCTTT | CAAKDPNTEAFF
- | many | TRBJ1-2 | TRBV28 | TGTGCCAGCAGTATCGCGGGTAACTATGGCTACACCTTC | CASSIAGNYGYTF
- | - | TRBJ1-1 | TRBV6-9 | TGTGCCAGCAGTTACGCCAGGGAGCACACTGAAGCTTTCTTT | CASSYAREHTEAFF
- | - | TRBJ2-7 | TRBV6-2/TRBV6-3 | TGTGCCAGCAGGAGCCGACCAGCGCGGGCCTACGAGCAGTACTTC | CASRSRPARAYEQYF
TRBD2 | few | TRBJ2-3 | TRBV9 | TGTGCCAGCAGCGCGACTAGCGGGGGGACCATTATGAGCACAGATACGCAGTATTTT | CASSATSGGTIMSTDTQYF
TRBD2 | - | TRBJ2-7 | TRBV7-2 | TGTGCCAGCAGTATAGCGGGAGGGGGGCAGTACTTC | CASSIAGGGQYF
- | - | TRBJ2-7 | TRBV28 | TGTGCCACCAGTACCCAGGGAGAGCAGTACTTC | CATSTQGEQYF